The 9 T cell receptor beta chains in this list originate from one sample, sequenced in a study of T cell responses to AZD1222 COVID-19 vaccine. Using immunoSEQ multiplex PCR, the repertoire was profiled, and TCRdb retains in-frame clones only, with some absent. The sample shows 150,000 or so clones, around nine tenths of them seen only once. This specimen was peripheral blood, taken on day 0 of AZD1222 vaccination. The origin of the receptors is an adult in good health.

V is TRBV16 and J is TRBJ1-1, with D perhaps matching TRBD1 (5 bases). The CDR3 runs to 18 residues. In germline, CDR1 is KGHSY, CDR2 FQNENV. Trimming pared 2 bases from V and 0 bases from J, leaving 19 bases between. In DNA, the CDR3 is TGTGCCAGCAGCCAAAACCTTGGGAGGGGTCGTATGAACACTGAAGCTTTCTTT. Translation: CASSQNLGRGRMNTEAFF.

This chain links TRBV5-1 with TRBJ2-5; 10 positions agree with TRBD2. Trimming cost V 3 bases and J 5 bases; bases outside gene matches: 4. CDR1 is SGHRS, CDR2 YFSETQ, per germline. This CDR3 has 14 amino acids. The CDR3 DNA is TGCGCCAGCAGCTCTCTAGCGGGAGTTGAGACCCAGTACTTC. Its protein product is CASSSLAGVETQYF.

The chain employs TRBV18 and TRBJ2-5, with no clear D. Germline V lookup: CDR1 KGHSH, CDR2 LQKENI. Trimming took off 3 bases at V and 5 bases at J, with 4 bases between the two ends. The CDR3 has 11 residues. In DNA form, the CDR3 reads TGTGCCAGCTCACCCTTCGAGACCCAGTACTTC. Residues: CASSPFETQYF.

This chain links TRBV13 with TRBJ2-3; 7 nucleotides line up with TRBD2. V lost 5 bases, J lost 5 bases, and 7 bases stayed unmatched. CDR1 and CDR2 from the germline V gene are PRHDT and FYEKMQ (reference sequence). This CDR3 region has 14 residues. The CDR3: CASSPGLVGDTQYF. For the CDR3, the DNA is TGTGCCAGCAGCCCTGGACTAGTCGGAGATACGCAGTATTTT.

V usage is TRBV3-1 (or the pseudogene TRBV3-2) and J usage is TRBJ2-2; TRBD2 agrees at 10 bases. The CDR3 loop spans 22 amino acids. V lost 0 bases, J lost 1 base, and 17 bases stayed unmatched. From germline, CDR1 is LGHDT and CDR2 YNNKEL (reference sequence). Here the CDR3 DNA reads TGTGCCAGCAGCCAAGATCGAGGTTGGCTAGCGGGAGCCCAAGGGAACACCGGGGAGCTGTTTTTT. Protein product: CASSQDRGWLAGAQGNTGELFF.

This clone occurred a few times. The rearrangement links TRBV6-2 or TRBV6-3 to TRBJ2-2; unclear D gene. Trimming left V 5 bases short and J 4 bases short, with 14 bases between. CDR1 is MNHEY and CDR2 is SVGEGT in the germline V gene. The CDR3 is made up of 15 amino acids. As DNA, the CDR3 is TGTGCCAGCAGTACCCGGATCGGGTCCACCGGGGAGCTGTTTTTT. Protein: CASSTRIGSTGELFF.

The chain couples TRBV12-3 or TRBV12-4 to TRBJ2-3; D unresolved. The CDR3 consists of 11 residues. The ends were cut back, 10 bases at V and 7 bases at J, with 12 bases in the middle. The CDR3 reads CATARGYTQYF. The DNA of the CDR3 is TGTGCCACTGCTCGCGGTTATACGCAGTATTTT.

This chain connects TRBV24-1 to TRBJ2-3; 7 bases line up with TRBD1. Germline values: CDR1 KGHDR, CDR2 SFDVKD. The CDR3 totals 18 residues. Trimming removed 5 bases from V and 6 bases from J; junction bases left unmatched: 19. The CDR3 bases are TGTGCCACCAGTGGGAATCAACTTAGACAGGGTTTATTGGATACGCAGTATTTT. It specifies CATSGNQLRQGLLDTQYF.

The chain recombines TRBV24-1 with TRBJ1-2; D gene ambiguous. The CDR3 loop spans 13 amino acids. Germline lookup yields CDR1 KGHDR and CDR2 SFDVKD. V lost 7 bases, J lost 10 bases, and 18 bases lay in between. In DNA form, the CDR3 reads TGTGCCACCAGGGCGGCCGCACACTTCGACTACACCTTC. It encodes CATRAAAHFDYTF.